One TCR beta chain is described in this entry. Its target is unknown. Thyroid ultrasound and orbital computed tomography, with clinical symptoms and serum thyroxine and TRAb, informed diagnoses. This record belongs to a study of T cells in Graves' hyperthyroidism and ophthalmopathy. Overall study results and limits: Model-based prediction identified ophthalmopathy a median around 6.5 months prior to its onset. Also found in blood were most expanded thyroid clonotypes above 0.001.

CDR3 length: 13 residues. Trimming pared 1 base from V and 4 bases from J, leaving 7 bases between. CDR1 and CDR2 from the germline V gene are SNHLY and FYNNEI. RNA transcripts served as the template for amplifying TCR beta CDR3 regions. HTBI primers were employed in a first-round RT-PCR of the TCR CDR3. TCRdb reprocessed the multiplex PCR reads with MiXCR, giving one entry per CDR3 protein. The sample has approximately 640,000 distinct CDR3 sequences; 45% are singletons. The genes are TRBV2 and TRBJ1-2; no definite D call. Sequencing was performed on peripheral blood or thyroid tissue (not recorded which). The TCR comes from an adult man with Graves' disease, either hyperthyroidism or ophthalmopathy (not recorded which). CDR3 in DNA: TGTGCCAGCAGTGAAGACTGGGTCTATGGCTACACCTTC. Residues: CASSEDWVYGYTF.